This T cell receptor beta chain was obtained from a study of cytomegalovirus exposure and HLA in healthy donors. As concerns this clone: The antigen remains unidentified.

Study results and caveats: Versus the approximately 670-donor mean, an Asian-associated ancestry cluster reportedly showed fewer N-insertions in a later analysis. Earlier analysis found most TCR beta V segments productive about 87% or about 30% of the time. Accurate HLA-A and HLA-B prediction from TCR beta sequences was reported for most subjects. CMV serostatus was the only immune exposure information that was available.

The study ran its PCR with 60 Vbeta and 13 Jbeta primers. TCRdb keeps only in-frame clones here, not all; method: immunoSEQ multiplex PCR. This repertoire shows 120,000 or so clones, about three quarters found once; its top ten account for 30%. This sequence was found in a man aged 55 to 70 in good health and CMV-seropositive. Sequenced: PBMCs.

DNA for the CDR3: TGTGCCAGCAGCCAAGGGGGGGGAGGGAGTAACACTGAAGCTTTCTTT. As protein: CASSQGGGGSNTEAFF. The rearrangement links TRBV4-2 to TRBJ1-1; TRBD1 might be the D (5 bases). The V end lost 1 base, the J end lost 2 bases, and 14 bases lay between the germline ends. CDR1 LGHNA and CDR2 YNFKEQ come from the germline V gene. The CDR3 is 16 residues long.